A single sample is the source of the 30 T cell receptor beta chains below, sequenced in a study of cytomegalovirus exposure and HLA in healthy donors. The PCR had 60 Vbeta and 13 Jbeta primers. Using immunoSEQ multiplex PCR, the repertoire was profiled, and TCRdb retains in-frame clones only, with some absent. The sample has 150,000 to 200,000 clones, roughly 80% seen once. Specimen: PBMCs. These receptors originate from a man between 50 and 59 years old in good health and CMV-seropositive.

The gene calls are TRBV6-5 and TRBJ1-2, with 11 bases fitting TRBD1. Trimming at V came to 6 bases and at J to 8 bases, leaving 5 bases not matched to a gene. CDR3 size: 13 residues. Germline CDR1 MNHEY, CDR2 SVGAGI. The CDR3 is CASSRTGGEGYTF. Here the CDR3 DNA reads TGTGCCAGCAGCCGGACAGGGGGCGAAGGCTACACCTTC.

This chain joins TRBV6-5 and TRBJ2-1, with TRBD2 identical over 9 bases. V trimming: 8 bases; J trimming: 6 bases; junction bases outside the gene matches: 8. This CDR3 has 14 amino acids. Germline CDR1 and CDR2: MNHEY and SVGAGI. The CDR3 spells CASGLGLAINEQFF. The DNA of the CDR3 is TGTGCCAGCGGATTGGGACTAGCAATCAATGAGCAGTTCTTC.

About this clone: This same CDR3 is encoded by further DNA sequences in the sample. V and J are TRBV2 and TRBJ2-2; TRBD2 agrees at 9 bases. This CDR3 has 16 amino acids. Germline V lookup: CDR1 SNHLY, CDR2 FYNNEI. With V trimmed by 6 bases and J by 2 bases, 7 bases remained unmatched. The CDR3 bases are TGTGCCAGCAGCGAGCTAGCGGGAAGCAACACCGGGGAGCTGTTTTTT. Its translation is CASSELAGSNTGELFF.

The table lists this clone with a few counts. One junction end does not reproduce the germline sequence, and a read error may be involved. The genes are TRBV7-9 and TRBJ2-3; D gene uncertain. The length of the CDR3 is 16 residues. Per germline, CDR1 SEHNR and CDR2 FQNEAQ (reference sequence). The CDR3 DNA is TGTTCCAGCAGCCCTCCGCGCGCCAACCCCACAGATACGCAGTATTTT. Translating gives CSSSPPRANPTDTQYF.

The chain uses TRBV7-6 and TRBJ2-1; 7 bases are a match to TRBD2. This CDR3 is 21 amino acids long. Germline V gives CDR1 SGHVS, CDR2 FNYEAQ. J lost 4 bases, V lost 1 base, and 22 bases had no gene match. In DNA form, the CDR3 reads TGTGCCAGCAGCTTAGGGGCGGGGGTGAACGGCCGCACAGAAGCTTACAATGAGCAGTTCTTC. This sequence encodes CASSLGAGVNGRTEAYNEQFF.

In DNA form, the CDR3 reads TGCAGCGTCGTGGAGGGGGGGGGTACGCAGTATTTT. Residues: CSVVEGGGTQYF. The rearrangement uses TRBV29-1 and TRBJ2-3; tentative D call: TRBD2 (7 bases). The V end was cut by 6 bases, the J end by 8 bases, with 15 bases between. This CDR3 region has 12 residues. Germline CDR1 SQVTM, CDR2 ANQGSEA.

V is TRBV5-1 and J is TRBJ2-3; possible D gene TRBD1, 6 bases. The CDR3 has 15 amino acids. Looked up from germline, CDR1 is SGHRS and CDR2 is YFSETQ. Trimming shortened V by 2 bases and J by 2 bases, and 12 bases separated the two germline ends. CDR3: CASSLPSGVTDTQYF. The CDR3 coding sequence is TGCGCCAGCAGCTTACCTTCAGGGGTCACAGATACGCAGTATTTT.

The chain couples TRBV19 to TRBJ1-5; 8 nucleotides align to TRBD1. V trimming: 7 bases; J trimming: 4 bases; junction bases outside the gene matches: 3. CDR3 size: 13 residues. The germline CDR1 and CDR2 sequences are LNHDA and SQIVND (reference sequence). The CDR3 spells CASNRDRNQPQHF. CDR3 in DNA: TGTGCCAGTAACCGGGACAGGAATCAGCCCCAGCATTTT.

This clone was detected once. This chain links TRBV5-1 with TRBJ1-1, with D possibly being TRBD1 (6 bases). Per the germline V gene, CDR1 is SGHRS and CDR2 is YFSETQ. Trimming shortened V by 0 bases and J by 0 bases, and 9 bases separated the two germline ends. The length of the CDR3 is 15 residues. CDR3 sequence reads: CASSLGGLMNTEAFF. The CDR3 DNA reads TGCGCCAGCAGCTTGGGGGGGCTTATGAACACTGAAGCTTTCTTT.

This chain connects TRBV7-8 to TRBJ1-6, with D possibly being TRBD1 (5 bases). Germline CDR1 SGHVS, CDR2 FQNEAQ. The CDR3 length is 15 residues. Trimming removed 4 bases from V and 8 bases from J, with 15 bases in between. Written as DNA, the CDR3 is TGTGCCAGCAGCTCAAGTTGGCAGGGATATTCACCCCTCCACTTT. Translated: CASSSSWQGYSPLHF. The full variable domain, rest sourced from reference TRBV7-8 and TRBJ1-6, is GAGVSQSPRYKVAKRGQDVALRCDPISGHVSLFWYQQALGQGPEFLTYFQNEAQLDKSGLPSDRFFAERPEGSVSTLKIQRTQQEDSAVYLCASSSSWQGYSPLHFGNGTRLTVT.

In its sample, this clone was seen a few times. The rearrangement uses TRBV7-3 and TRBJ2-3; tentatively, D is TRBD2 (6 bases). The CDR3 is 15 residues long. Per the germline V gene, CDR1 is SGHTA and CDR2 is FQGTGA. Trimming removed 2 bases from V and 1 base from J, with 10 bases in between. The CDR3 spells CASSLGGSGTDTQYF. CDR3 sequence (DNA): TGTGCCAGCAGCTTAGGGGGGTCAGGCACAGATACGCAGTATTTT.

V is TRBV5-5 and J is TRBJ1-6; no clear D. Germline CDR1 and CDR2: SGHKS and YYEKEE (reference sequence). V lost 2 bases to trimming and J lost 0 bases, with 9 bases between them. There are 16 residues in the CDR3. CDR3 region: CASSFEVSSYNSPLHF. Written as DNA, the CDR3 is TGTGCCAGCAGCTTCGAAGTTAGCTCCTATAATTCACCCCTCCACTTT. The full variable domain, its missing parts supplied by reference TRBV5-5 and TRBJ1-6, is DAGVTQSPTHLIKTRGQQVTLRCSPISGHKSVSWYQQVLGQGPQFIFQYYEKEERGRGNFPDRFSARQFPNYSSELNVNALLLGDSALYLCASSFEVSSYNSPLHFGNGTRLTVT.

The chain employs TRBV5-4 and TRBJ2-7; 10 bases fit TRBD1. CDR3 length equals 14 residues. The ends lost 4 bases at V and 2 bases at J; junction bases unmatched: 3. Looked up from germline, CDR1 is SGHNT and CDR2 is YYREEE (reference sequence). This CDR3 is CASSQGQGTYEQYF. In nucleotides, the CDR3 is TGTGCCAGCAGCCAGGGACAGGGGACCTACGAGCAGTACTTC.

This sequence joins TRBV11-2 and TRBJ2-6; 7 bases are a match to TRBD1. This CDR3 is built from 19 residues. Germline V gene lookup returns CDR1 SGHAT and CDR2 FQNNGV. Losses at the gene ends were 0 bases for V and 2 bases for J; bases not matched to a gene: 10. The DNA for the CDR3 is TGTGCCAGCAGCTTAGATCAAAGGACAGGAAGGGCTGGGGCCAACGTCCTGACTTTC. Translating gives CASSLDQRTGRAGANVLTF.

The chain links TRBV27 to TRBJ2-4, with 9 positions matching TRBD2. CDR1 and CDR2 from the germline V gene are MNHEY and SMNVEV (reference sequence). Losses at the gene ends were 0 bases for V and 4 bases for J; bases not matched to a gene: 7. CDR3 length: 17 residues. Written as DNA, the CDR3 is TGTGCCAGCAGTTTATCCTTGGCGGGAGGGCGTAAAAACATTCAGTACTTC. Its protein product is CASSLSLAGGRKNIQYF.

The chain employs TRBV25-1 and TRBJ2-5, with TRBD1 as a possible D gene (6 bases). Per germline, CDR1 MGHDK and CDR2 SYGVNS. CDR3 length equals 16 residues. Trimming stripped 4 bases from V and 1 base from J, with 16 bases between. The CDR3 sequence: CASSGAGTLIQETQYF. The CDR3 region has the DNA TGTGCCAGCAGTGGAGCCGGGACACTTATCCAAGAGACCCAGTACTTC.

This CDR3 is CASSRQGNSPLHF. The CDR3 DNA reads as TGTGCCAGCAGCCGACAGGGTAATTCACCCCTCCACTTT. The chain joins TRBV7-9 to TRBJ1-6, with TRBD1 matching 7 bases. CDR1 is SEHNR and CDR2 is FQNEAQ in the germline V gene (reference sequence). This CDR3 region has 13 residues. The V gene end was trimmed by 5 bases and the J gene end by 6 bases; junction bases not matched to a gene: 1.

V and J are TRBV6-6 and TRBJ2-7, with TRBD2 matching 7 bases. Germline assignment: CDR1 MNHNY and CDR2 SVGAGI (reference sequence). The CDR3 has 15 residues. The V gene end was trimmed by 0 bases and the J gene end by 5 bases; junction bases not matched to a gene: 7. This CDR3 is CASSYSVGLVDEQYF. The CDR3 DNA follows: TGTGCCAGCAGTTACTCCGTAGGACTAGTCGACGAGCAGTACTTC.

V is TRBV18 and J is TRBJ1-1; no clear D. Per germline, CDR1 KGHSH and CDR2 LQKENI. Between the trimmed V and J ends, which lost 3 bases and 8 bases, there was a span of 19 bases. The CDR3 is made up of 15 amino acids. The DNA of the CDR3 is TGTGCCAGCTCACCTACGGGTAGCTTTGCTGGGGAAGCTTTCTTT. This codes for CASSPTGSFAGEAFF.

The V call is TRBV6-1, the J call TRBJ2-1; TRBD2 is a possible D gene (5 bases). V lost 6 bases to trimming and J lost 2 bases, with 14 bases between them. The CDR3 extends over 15 amino acids. In germline, CDR1 is MNHNS, CDR2 SASEGT. The CDR3 nucleotides read TGTGCCAGCAGACCGGGGATAGGAACCTACAATGAGCAGTTCTTC. As protein: CASRPGIGTYNEQFF.

This clone was seen only once. V is TRBV6-1 and J is TRBJ1-6; weak D call: TRBD1 (6 bases). Germline values: CDR1 MNHNS, CDR2 SASEGT. V lost 5 bases to trimming and J lost 0 bases, with 14 bases between them. This CDR3 has 17 amino acids. The CDR3 loop reads CASSKDRSPSYNSPLHF. In DNA, the CDR3 is TGTGCCAGCAGTAAAGACAGGTCCCCCTCCTATAATTCACCCCTCCACTTT.

V gene TRBV30 combines with J gene TRBJ2-5, with D possibly matching TRBD2 (6 bases). Matching the DNA end better, TRBJ2-7 makes the J call doubtful. The CDR3 contains 16 residues. CDR1 and CDR2 from the germline V gene are GTSNPN and SVGIG (reference sequence). Here the CDR3 DNA reads TGTGCCTGGAGTGTTCAATGGGGACTCCCAAACCACGAGCAGTACTTC. Translated, it gives CAWSVQWGLPNHEQYF.

The chain combines TRBV21-1 with TRBJ2-2; no check of the table's D call, TRBD1, against the DNA was made. TRBV21-1 counts as a pseudogene. This CDR3 comprises 17 residues. The CDR3 spells CASSTDPPTANTGELFF. The CDR3 DNA sequence: TGTGCCAGCAGCACCGACCCGCCGACAGCGAACACCGGGGAGCTGTTTTTT.

The chain recombines TRBV5-4 with TRBJ2-1, with TRBD2 matching over 16 bases. The V gene's germline CDR1 is SGHNT and CDR2 YYREEE (reference sequence). V lost 4 bases, J lost 7 bases, and 5 bases stayed unmatched. This CDR3 contains 16 residues. The CDR3 here is CASSSPGLAGGNEQFF. The CDR3 DNA sequence: TGTGCCAGCAGCAGCCCGGGACTAGCGGGGGGGAATGAGCAGTTCTTC.

The chain employs TRBV11-2 and TRBJ2-2, with D tentatively TRBD1 (5 bases). The CDR3 length is 15 residues. Germline CDR1 SGHAT, CDR2 FQNNGV. The germline V and J ends were trimmed by 2 bases and 3 bases, with 10 bases remaining between them. CDR3 nucleotide sequence: TGTGCCAGCAGCTTATCAGTAGGGGACACCGGGGAGCTGTTTTTT. Amino acids: CASSLSVGDTGELFF.

The chain links TRBV2 to TRBJ1-2; 11 nucleotides align to TRBD1. The CDR3 runs to 17 residues. V was pared by 0 bases and J by 3 bases, with 6 bases of the junction left unmatched. Germline V gives CDR1 SNHLY, CDR2 FYNNEI. The CDR3 loop reads CASSEALRTGGYYGYTF. CDR3 DNA sequence: TGTGCCAGCAGTGAAGCGCTTCGGACAGGGGGCTACTATGGCTACACCTTC.

The CDR3 is CASSIPGWGQNQETQYF. CDR3 nucleotide sequence: TGTGCCAGCTCCATCCCCGGTTGGGGCCAAAACCAAGAGACCCAGTACTTC. The chain has TRBV7-9 and TRBJ2-5, with TRBD1 as a possible D gene (5 bases). Looked up from germline, CDR1 is SEHNR and CDR2 is FQNEAQ (reference sequence). The V end lost 8 bases, the J end lost 0 bases, and 22 bases lay between the germline ends. The CDR3 contains 17 residues.

The table lists this clone with a count of one. V is TRBV7-9 and J is TRBJ2-1; weak D call: TRBD2 (6 bases). The germline gives CDR1 SEHNR, CDR2 FQNEAQ (reference sequence). Trimming left V 6 bases short and J 7 bases short, with 10 bases between. The CDR3 length is 12 residues. The CDR3 region has the DNA TGTGCCAGCAGTTATAGCGGAAATGAGCAGTTCTTC. This gives the protein CASSYSGNEQFF.

The CDR3 sequence: CASSLSPDTQYF. Written as DNA, the CDR3 is TGTGCCAGCTCACTCTCCCCAGATACGCAGTATTTT. This chain connects TRBV18 to TRBJ2-3; no reliable D call. The V gene's germline CDR1 is KGHSH and CDR2 LQKENI. The CDR3 sequence is 12 residues long. V lost 4 bases, J lost 4 bases, and 6 bases lay in between.

The gene calls are TRBV30 and TRBJ2-3, with 7 bases identical to TRBD2. The CDR3 contains 15 residues. From germline, CDR1 is GTSNPN and CDR2 SVGIG (reference sequence). V trimming: 7 bases; J trimming: 2 bases; junction bases outside the gene matches: 12. For the CDR3, the DNA is TGTGCCTTACGACACAGCGGGGTAGTCACAGATACGCAGTATTTT. Its translation is CALRHSGVVTDTQYF.